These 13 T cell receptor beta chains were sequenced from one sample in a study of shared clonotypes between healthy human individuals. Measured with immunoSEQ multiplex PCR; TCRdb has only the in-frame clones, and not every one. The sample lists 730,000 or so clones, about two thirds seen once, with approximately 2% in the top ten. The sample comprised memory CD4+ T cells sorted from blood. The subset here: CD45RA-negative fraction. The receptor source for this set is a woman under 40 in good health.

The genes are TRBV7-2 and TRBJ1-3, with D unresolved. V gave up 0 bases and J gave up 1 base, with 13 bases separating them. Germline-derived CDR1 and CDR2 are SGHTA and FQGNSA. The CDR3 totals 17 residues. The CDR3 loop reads CASSLALAGASGNTIYF. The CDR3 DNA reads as TGTGCCAGCAGCTTAGCGCTTGCGGGTGCATCTGGAAACACCATATATTTT.

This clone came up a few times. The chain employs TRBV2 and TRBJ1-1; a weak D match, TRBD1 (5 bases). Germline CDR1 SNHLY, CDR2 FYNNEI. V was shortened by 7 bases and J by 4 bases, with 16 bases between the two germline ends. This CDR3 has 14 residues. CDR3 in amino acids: CASMAGYSRTEAFF. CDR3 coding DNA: TGTGCCAGCATGGCAGGGTATAGTCGCACTGAAGCTTTCTTT. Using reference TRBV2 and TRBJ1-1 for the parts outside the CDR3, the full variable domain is EPEVTQTPSHQVTQMGQEVILRCVPISNHLYFYWYRQILGQKVEFLVSFYNNEISEKSEIFDDQFSVERPDGSNFTLKIRSTKLEDSAMYFCASMAGYSRTEAFFGQGTRLTVV.

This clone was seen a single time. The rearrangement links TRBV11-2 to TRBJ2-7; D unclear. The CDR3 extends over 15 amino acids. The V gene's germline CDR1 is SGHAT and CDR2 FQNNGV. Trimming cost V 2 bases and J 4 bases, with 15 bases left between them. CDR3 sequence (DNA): TGTGCCAGCAGCTTATTGCAGGAATTTTCTTACGAGCAGTACTTC. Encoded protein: CASSLLQEFSYEQYF.

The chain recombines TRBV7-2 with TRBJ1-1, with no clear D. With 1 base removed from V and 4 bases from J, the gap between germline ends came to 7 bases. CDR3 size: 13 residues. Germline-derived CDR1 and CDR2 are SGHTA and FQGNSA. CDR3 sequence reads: CASSLGPATEAFF. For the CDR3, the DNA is TGTGCCAGCAGCTTAGGCCCAGCCACTGAAGCTTTCTTT.

The CDR3 protein is CASSPHGVEYEKLFF. The DNA for the CDR3 is TGCGCCAGCAGCCCCCACGGGGTGGAGTATGAAAAACTGTTTTTT. The genes are TRBV5-1 and TRBJ1-4; no firm D call. Deletions cut 4 bases from V and 6 bases from J, with 16 bases between. The CDR3 totals 15 residues. Germline V gene data show CDR1 as SGHRS and CDR2 as YFSETQ.

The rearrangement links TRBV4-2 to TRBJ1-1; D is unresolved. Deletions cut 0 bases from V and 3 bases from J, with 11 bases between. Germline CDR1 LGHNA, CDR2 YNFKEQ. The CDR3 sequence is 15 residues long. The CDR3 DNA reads TGTGCCAGCAGCCAAGACCCGGGCTGGGACACTGAAGCTTTCTTT. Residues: CASSQDPGWDTEAFF.

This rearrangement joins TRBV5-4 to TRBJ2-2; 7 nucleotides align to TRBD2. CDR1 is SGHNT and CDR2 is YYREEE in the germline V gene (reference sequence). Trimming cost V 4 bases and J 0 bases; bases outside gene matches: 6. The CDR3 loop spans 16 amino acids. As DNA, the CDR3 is TGTGCCAGCAGCCTAATGGGAGGGACGAACACCGGGGAGCTGTTTTTT. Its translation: CASSLMGGTNTGELFF.

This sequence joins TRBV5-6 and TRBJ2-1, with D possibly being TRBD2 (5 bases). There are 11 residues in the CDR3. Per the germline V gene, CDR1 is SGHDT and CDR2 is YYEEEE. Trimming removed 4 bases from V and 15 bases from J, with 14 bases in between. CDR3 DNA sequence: TGTGCCAGCAGCCTTGCGAGGGAGTGGTTCTTC. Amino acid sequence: CASSLAREWFF.

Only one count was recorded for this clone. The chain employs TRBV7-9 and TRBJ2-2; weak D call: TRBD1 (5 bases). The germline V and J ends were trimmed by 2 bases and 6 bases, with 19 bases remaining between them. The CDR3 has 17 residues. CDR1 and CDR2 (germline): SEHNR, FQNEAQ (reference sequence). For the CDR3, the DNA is TGTGCCAGCAGCTTATATGCGGCAGGGTTCATTGCCGGGGAGCTGTTTTTT. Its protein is CASSLYAAGFIAGELFF.

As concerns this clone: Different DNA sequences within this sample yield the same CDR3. The CDR3 DNA follows: TGTGCCAGCAGCTTAAGTTCGGGTACTGAAGCTTTCTTT. Its protein product is CASSLSSGTEAFF. This sequence joins TRBV7-2 and TRBJ1-1; D is unclear. Germline values: CDR1 SGHTA, CDR2 FQGNSA. CDR3 length: 13 residues. The germline V and J ends were trimmed by 2 bases and 5 bases, with 9 bases remaining between them.

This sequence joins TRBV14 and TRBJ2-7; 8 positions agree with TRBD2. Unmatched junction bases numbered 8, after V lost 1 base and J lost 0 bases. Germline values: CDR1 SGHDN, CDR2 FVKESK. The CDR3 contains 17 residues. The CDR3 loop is CASSQAPGLGVSYEQYF. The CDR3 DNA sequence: TGTGCCAGCAGCCAAGCTCCGGGACTAGGGGTCTCCTACGAGCAGTACTTC.

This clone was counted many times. DNA for the CDR3: TGTGCCAGCAGCTTAGGAGTAGGGACGGGAAATCAGCCCCAGCATTTT. Protein: CASSLGVGTGNQPQHF. The chain employs TRBV7-2 and TRBJ1-5, with D possibly being TRBD1 (5 bases). The CDR3 has 16 residues. Per germline, CDR1 SGHTA and CDR2 FQGNSA. Trimming took 1 base from V and 4 from J, leaving 14 bases between them.

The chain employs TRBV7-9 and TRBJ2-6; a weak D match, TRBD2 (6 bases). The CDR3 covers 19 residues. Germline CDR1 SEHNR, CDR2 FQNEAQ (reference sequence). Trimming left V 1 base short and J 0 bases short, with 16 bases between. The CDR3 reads CASSLDAFGGSSGANVLTF. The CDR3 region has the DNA TGTGCCAGCAGCTTAGACGCATTCGGGGGATCCTCTGGGGCCAACGTCCTGACTTTC.